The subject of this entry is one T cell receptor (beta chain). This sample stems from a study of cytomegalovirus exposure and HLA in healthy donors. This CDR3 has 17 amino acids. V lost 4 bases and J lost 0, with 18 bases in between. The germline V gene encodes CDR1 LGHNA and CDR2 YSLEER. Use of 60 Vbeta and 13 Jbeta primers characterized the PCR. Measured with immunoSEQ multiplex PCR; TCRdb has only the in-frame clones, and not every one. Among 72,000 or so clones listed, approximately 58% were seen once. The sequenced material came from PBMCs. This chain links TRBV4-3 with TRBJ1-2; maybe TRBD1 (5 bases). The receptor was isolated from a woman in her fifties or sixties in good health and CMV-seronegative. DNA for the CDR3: TGCGCCAGCAGCCGCCAAAGGGGATTGGGTGCTAACTATGGCTACACCTTC. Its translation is CASSRQRGLGANYGYTF.